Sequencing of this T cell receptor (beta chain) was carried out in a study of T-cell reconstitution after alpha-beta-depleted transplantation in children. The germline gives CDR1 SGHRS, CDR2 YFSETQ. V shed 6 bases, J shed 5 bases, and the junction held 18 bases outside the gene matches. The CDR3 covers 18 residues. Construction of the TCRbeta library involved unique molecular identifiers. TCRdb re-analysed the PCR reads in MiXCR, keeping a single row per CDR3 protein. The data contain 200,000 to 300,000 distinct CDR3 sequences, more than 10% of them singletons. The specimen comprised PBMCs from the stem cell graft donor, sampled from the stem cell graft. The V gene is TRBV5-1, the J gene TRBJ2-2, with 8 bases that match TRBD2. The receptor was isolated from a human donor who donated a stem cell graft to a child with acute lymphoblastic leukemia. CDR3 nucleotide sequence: TGCGCCAGCACCCTTGGATTGGCGGGAGGCTTCGGGACCGGGGAGCTGTTTTTT. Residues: CASTLGLAGGFGTGELFF.